One T cell receptor (beta chain) is described in this entry. The entry originates in a study of blood T cell repertoires in COVID-19. Study at large: The analysed material was cDNA or gDNA that came from T cells, B-cell-depleted T cells, or PBMCs.

Per germline, CDR1 MDHEN and CDR2 SYDVKM. The V gene end was trimmed by 7 bases and the J gene end by 2 bases; junction bases not matched to a gene: 10. The CDR3 is 15 residues long. Libraries were prepared by immunoSEQ multiplex PCR; TCRdb keeps only in-frame clonotypes and omits some of them. The data hold approximately 220,000 clones, with approximately 84% observed a single time. The specimen was peripheral blood. J is TRBJ1-1 and V is TRBV28; TRBD1 matches at 7 bases. The TCR comes from a man in his forties or fifties who had recovered from COVID-19. CDR3 residues: CASTNWDSSNTEAFF. The CDR3 DNA sequence: TGTGCCAGCACTAACTGGGACAGCTCTAACACTGAAGCTTTCTTT.